The present TCR beta chain was sequenced within a study of CD8 T cells in ankylosing spondylitis. Study-level points and caveats: A TCR beta motif of several highly homologous variants seemed to mark ankylosing spondylitis blood.

MiXCR, applied by TCRdb to the 5' RACE reads, yields one record per CDR3 protein. The sample holds under 300,000 distinct CDR3 sequences; over 15% are singletons and the top ten take around a third. The V gene lost 3 bases and the J gene lost 2 bases, with 10 bases spanning the gap. CDR1 is KGHDR, CDR2 SFDVKD, per germline. The CDR3 loop spans 15 amino acids. Notes on this clonotype: Antigen: not known.

Sequencing input: blood, either unsorted or a sorted T cell fraction (not recorded which). The chain recombines TRBV24-1 with TRBJ2-1; TRBD2 is a possible D gene (6 bases). The TCR was taken from a male donor with ankylosing spondylitis or in good health (not recorded which). The CDR3 sequence is CATSDPRDPYNEQFF. The CDR3 bases are TGTGCCACCAGTGATCCGCGGGACCCCTACAATGAGCAGTTCTTC.